This T cell receptor (beta chain) derives from a study of cytotoxic CD8 clonotypes in ibrutinib-treated CLL. Findings of the study overall: For progressing versus sustained-remission patients, sampling times were not the same. Relative to age-matched healthy donors, clonality at baseline was higher, and it tracked circulating CD8+ T-cell counts.

The CDR3 is 15 amino acids. The V gene's germline CDR1 is LNHDA and CDR2 SQIVND (reference sequence). Losses at the gene ends were 3 bases for V and 3 bases for J; bases not matched to a gene: 6. This clone was counted between two and nine times. Its antigen remains unknown. The assay was immunoSEQ multiplex PCR, and TCRdb's table has in-frame clones only and misses some. The sample records about 140,000 clones, 60% to 85% being singletons. The chain recombines TRBV19 with TRBJ1-2, with 8 bases fitting TRBD1. The origin of this receptor is a human donor with chronic lymphocytic leukemia. Sequencing used PBMCs, obtained after 12 months of ibrutinib treatment. The CDR3 region has the DNA TGTGCCAGTAGTATTGGACAGGGTGGTTACTATGGCTACACCTTC. This gives the protein CASSIGQGGYYGYTF. The full variable domain, in which reference TRBV19 and TRBJ1-2 provide the parts outside the CDR3, is DGGITQSPKYLFRKEGQNVTLSCEQNLNHDAMYWYRQDPGQGLRLIYYSQIVNDFQKGDIAEGYSVSREKKESFPLTVTSAQKNPTAFYLCASSIGQGGYYGYTFGSGTRLTVV.